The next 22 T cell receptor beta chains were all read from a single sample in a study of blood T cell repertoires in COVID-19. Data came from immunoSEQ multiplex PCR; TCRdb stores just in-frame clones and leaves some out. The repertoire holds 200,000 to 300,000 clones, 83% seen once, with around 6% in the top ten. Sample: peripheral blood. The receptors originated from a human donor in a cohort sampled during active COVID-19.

This CDR3 reads CASSYRGRGGSPLHF. DNA for the CDR3: TGTGCCAGCAGTTACCGAGGAAGGGGGGGATCACCCCTCCACTTT. The chain carries TRBV6-6 and TRBJ1-6; D is perhaps TRBD1 (6 bases). Germline loops: CDR1 MNHNY, CDR2 SVGAGI (reference sequence). The CDR3 length is 15 residues. Trimming left V 2 bases short and J 10 bases short, with 15 bases between.

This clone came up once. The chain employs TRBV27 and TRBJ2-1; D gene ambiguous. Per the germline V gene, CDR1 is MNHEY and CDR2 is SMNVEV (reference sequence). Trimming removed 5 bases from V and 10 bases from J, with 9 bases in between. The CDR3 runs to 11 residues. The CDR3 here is CASSHLGEQFF. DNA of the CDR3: TGTGCCAGCAGTCACCTCGGGGAGCAGTTCTTC.

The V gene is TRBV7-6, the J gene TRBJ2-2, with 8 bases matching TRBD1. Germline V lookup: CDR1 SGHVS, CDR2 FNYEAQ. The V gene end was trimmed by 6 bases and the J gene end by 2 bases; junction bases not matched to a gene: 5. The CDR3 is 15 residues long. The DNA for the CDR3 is TGTGCCAGCAGGCGGGACAGGACCAACACCGGGGAGCTGTTTTTT. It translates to CASRRDRTNTGELFF.

CDR3 loop: CATDLRTRTYEQYF. CDR3 DNA: TGTGCCACCGACCTTCGGACACGAACCTACGAGCAGTACTTC. The V gene is TRBV24-1, the J gene TRBJ2-7; weak D call: TRBD1 (5 bases). Trimming pared 9 bases from V and 2 bases from J, leaving 16 bases between. This CDR3 has 14 amino acids. The germline V gene has CDR1 KGHDR and CDR2 SFDVKD.

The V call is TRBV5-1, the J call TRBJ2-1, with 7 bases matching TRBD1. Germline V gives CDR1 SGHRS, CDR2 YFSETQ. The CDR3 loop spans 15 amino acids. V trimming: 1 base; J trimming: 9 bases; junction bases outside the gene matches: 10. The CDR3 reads CASSLSLTGQREQFF. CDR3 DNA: TGCGCCAGCAGCTTGTCGTTGACAGGGCAACGTGAGCAGTTCTTC. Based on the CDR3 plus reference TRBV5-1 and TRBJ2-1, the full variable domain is KAGVTQTPRYLIKTRGQQVTLSCSPISGHRSVSWYQQTPGQGLQFLFEYFSETQRNKGNFPGRFSGRQFSNSRSEMNVSTLELGDSALYLCASSLSLTGQREQFFGPGTRLTVL.

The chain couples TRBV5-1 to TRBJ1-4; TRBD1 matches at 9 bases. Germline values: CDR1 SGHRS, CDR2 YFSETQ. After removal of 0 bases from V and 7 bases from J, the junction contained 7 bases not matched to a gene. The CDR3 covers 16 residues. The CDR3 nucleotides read TGCGCCAGCAGCTTGGACAGGGGGCGAGAGGGTGAAAAACTGTTTTTT. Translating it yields CASSLDRGREGEKLFF.

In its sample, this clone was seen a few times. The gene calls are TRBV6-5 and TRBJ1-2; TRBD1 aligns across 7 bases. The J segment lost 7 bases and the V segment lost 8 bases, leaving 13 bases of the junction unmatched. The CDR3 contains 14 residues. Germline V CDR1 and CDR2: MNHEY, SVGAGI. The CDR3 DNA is TGTGCCAGCTTTAAGGGTACAGGGGAAGCTGGCTACACCTTC. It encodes CASFKGTGEAGYTF.

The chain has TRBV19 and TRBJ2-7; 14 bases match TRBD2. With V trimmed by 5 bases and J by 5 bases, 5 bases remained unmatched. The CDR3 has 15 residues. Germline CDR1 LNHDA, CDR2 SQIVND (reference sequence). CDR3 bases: TGTGCCAGTAGTCGACTAGCGGGAGGGCCCCACGAGCAGTACTTC. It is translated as CASSRLAGGPHEQYF.

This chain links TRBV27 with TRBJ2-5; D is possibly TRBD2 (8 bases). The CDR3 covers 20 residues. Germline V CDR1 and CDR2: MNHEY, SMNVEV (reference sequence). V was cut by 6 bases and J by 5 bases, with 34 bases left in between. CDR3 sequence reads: CASRSGGLGLLNLWSETQYF. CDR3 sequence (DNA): TGTGCCAGCAGGTCAGGGGGACTAGGATTACTCAACCTCTGGTCCGAGACCCAGTACTTC.

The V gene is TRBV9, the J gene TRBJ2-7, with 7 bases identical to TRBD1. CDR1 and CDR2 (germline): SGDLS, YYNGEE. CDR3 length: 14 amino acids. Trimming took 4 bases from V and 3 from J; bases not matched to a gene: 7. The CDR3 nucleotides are TGTGCCAGCAGCACAGGGGCCGCTGGCTACGAGCAGTACTTC. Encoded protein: CASSTGAAGYEQYF.

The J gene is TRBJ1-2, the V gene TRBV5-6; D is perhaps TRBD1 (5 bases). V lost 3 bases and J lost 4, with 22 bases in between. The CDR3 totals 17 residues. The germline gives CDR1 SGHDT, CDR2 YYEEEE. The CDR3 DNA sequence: TGTGCCAGCAGCTCGTTTGGGACTGACCAGGAACTCTATGGCTACACCTTC. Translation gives CASSSFGTDQELYGYTF.

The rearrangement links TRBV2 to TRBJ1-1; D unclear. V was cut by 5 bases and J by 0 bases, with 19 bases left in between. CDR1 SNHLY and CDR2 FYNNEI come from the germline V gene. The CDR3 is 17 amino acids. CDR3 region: CASSTPSRQPMNTEAFF. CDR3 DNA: TGTGCCAGCAGTACCCCCTCGAGGCAGCCCATGAACACTGAAGCTTTCTTT.

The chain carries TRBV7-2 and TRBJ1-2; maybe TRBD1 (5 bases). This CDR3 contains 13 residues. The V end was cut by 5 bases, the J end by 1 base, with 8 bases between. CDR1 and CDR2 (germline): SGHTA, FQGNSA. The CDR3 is CASSGHDNYGYTF. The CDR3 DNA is TGTGCCAGCAGCGGACATGATAACTATGGCTACACCTTC.

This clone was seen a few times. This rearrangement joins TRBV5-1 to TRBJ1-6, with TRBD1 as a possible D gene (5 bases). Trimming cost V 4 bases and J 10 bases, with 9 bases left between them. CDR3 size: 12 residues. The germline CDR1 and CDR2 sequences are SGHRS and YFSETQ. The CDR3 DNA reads TGCGCCAGCAGCCCCGGGGGGTCACCCCTCCACTTT. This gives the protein CASSPGGSPLHF.

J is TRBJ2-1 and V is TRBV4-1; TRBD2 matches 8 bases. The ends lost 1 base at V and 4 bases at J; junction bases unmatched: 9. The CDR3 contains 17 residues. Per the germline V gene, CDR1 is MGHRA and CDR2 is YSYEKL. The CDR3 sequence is CASSQANMGLGYNEQFF. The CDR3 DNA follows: TGCGCCAGCAGCCAAGCGAATATGGGACTAGGATACAATGAGCAGTTCTTC.

The CDR3 sequence: CASSPSSEGWAEAFF. DNA for the CDR3: TGTGCCAGCAGTCCTAGCTCGGAGGGATGGGCTGAAGCTTTCTTT. The rearrangement links TRBV5-4 to TRBJ1-1; D not certain. Trimming took off 5 bases at V and 6 bases at J, with 20 bases between the two ends. Per germline, CDR1 SGHNT and CDR2 YYREEE (reference sequence). This CDR3 has 15 amino acids.

CDR3 sequence: CATSDLAGELDEQFF. The CDR3 nucleotides are TGTGCCACCAGTGATCTAGCGGGAGAGCTCGATGAGCAGTTCTTC. This rearrangement joins TRBV24-1 to TRBJ2-1, with TRBD2 matching 10 bases. Germline trimming cut 3 bases from V and 8 bases from J; bases unmatched to any gene: 6. CDR3 length: 15 amino acids. Germline CDR1 KGHDR, CDR2 SFDVKD.

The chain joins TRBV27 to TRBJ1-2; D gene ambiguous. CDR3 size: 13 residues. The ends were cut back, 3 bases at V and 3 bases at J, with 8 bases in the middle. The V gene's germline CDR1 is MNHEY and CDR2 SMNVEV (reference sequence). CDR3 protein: CASSFGTYYGYTF. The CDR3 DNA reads TGTGCCAGCAGTTTTGGCACCTACTATGGCTACACCTTC.

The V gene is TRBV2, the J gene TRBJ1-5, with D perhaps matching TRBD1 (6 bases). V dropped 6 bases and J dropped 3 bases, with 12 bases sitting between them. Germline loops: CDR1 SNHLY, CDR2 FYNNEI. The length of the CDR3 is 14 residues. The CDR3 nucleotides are TGTGCCAGCAGAGCCGACAGGTTCAATCAGCCCCAGCATTTT. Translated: CASRADRFNQPQHF.

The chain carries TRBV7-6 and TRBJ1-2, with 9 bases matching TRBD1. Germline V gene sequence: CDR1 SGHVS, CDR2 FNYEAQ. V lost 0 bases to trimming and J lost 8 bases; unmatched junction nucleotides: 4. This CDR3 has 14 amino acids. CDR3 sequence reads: CASSLADRGGGYTF. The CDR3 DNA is TGTGCCAGCAGCTTAGCGGACAGGGGTGGGGGCTACACCTTC. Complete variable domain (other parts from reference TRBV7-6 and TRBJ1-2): GAGVSQSPRYKVTKRGQDVALRCDPISGHVSLYWYRQALGQGPEFLTYFNYEAQQDKSGLPNDRFSAERPEGSISTLTIQRTEQRDSAMYRCASSLADRGGGYTFGSGTRLTVV.

The CDR3 nucleotides read TGTGCCAGCAAGAAGACAGGGCCCCACACTGAAGCTTTCTTT. Translated: CASKKTGPHTEAFF. The genes are TRBV21-1 and TRBJ1-1; no check of the table's D call, TRBD1, against the DNA was made. TRBV21-1 is designated a pseudogene. This CDR3 is 14 amino acids long.

The CDR3 DNA sequence: TGCGCCAGCAGCTTGATCCAGGGAAGTTCCTACAATGAGCAGTTCTTC. Translated: CASSLIQGSSYNEQFF. The V and J genes are TRBV5-1 and TRBJ2-1, with D possibly matching TRBD1 (5 bases). V lost 1 base and J 1 base, leaving 12 bases between the germline ends. Germline V gene data show CDR1 as SGHRS and CDR2 as YFSETQ. The CDR3 runs 16 residues. Looking up the rest from reference TRBV5-1 and TRBJ2-1 gives the full variable domain: KAGVTQTPRYLIKTRGQQVTLSCSPISGHRSVSWYQQTPGQGLQFLFEYFSETQRNKGNFPGRFSGRQFSNSRSEMNVSTLELGDSALYLCASSLIQGSSYNEQFFGPGTRLTVL.